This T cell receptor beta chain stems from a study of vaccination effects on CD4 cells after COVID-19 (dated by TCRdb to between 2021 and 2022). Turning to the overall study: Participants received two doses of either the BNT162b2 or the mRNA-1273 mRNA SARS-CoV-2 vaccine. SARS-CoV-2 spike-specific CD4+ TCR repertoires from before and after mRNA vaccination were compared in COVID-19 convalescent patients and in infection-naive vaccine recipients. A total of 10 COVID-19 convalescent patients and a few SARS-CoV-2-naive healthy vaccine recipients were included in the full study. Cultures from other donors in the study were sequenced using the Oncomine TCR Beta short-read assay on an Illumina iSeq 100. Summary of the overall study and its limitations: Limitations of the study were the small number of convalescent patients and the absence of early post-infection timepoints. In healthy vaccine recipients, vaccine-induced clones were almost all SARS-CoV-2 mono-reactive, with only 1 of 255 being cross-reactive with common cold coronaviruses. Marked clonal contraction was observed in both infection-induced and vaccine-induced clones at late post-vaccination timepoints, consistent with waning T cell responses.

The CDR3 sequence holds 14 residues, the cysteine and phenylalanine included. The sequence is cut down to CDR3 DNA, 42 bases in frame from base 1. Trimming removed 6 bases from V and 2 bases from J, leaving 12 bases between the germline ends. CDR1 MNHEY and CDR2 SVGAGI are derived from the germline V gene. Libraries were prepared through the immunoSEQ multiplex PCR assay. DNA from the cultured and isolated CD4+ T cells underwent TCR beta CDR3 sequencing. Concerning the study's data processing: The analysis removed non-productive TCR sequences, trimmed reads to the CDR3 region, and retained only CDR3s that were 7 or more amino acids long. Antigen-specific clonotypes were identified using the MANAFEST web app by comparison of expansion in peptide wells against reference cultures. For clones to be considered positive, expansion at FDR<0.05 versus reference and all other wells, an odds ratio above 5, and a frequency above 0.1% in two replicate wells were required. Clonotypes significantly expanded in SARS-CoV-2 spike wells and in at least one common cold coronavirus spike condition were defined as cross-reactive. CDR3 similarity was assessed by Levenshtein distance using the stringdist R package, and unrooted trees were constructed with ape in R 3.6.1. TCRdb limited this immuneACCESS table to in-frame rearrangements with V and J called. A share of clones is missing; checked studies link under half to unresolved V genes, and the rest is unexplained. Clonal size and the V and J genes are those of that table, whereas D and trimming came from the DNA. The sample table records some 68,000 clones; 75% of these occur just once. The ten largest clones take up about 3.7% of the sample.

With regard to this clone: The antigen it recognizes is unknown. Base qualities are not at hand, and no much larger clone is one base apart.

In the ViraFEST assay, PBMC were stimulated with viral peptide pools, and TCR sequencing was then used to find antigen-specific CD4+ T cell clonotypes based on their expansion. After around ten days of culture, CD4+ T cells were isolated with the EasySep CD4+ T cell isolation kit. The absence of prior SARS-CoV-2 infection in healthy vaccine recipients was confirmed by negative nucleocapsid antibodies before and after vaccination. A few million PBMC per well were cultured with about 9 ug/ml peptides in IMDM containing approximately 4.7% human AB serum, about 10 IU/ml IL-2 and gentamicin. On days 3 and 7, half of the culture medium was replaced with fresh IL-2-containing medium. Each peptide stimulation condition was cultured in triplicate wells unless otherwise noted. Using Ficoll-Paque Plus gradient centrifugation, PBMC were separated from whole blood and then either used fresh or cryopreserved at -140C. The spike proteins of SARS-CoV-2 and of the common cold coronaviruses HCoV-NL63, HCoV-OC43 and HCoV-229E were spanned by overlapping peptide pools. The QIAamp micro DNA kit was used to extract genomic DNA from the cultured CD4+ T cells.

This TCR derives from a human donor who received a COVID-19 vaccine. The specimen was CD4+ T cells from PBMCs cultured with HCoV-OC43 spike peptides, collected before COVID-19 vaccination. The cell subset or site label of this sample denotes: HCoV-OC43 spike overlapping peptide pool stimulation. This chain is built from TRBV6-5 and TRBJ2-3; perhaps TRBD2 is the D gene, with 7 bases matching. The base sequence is TGTGCCAGCAGGCGCGGGGGCCACACAGATACGCAGTATTTT. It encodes CASRRGGHTDTQYF.